The source of this T cell receptor beta chain is a study of Graves' ophthalmopathy and Graves' hyperthyroidism. Amplified material comprised TCR beta CDR3 regions derived from RNA transcripts. The library came from an HTBI-primed first-round RT-PCR and a second-round multiplex PCR. TCRdb re-analysed the multiplex PCR reads in MiXCR, keeping a single row per CDR3 protein. Here the sample spans almost 750,000 distinct CDR3 sequences, around 40% being singletons. Germline assignment: CDR1 SEHNR and CDR2 FQNEAQ (reference sequence). V lost 5 bases, J lost 6 bases, and 13 bases stayed unmatched. This CDR3 has 16 amino acids.

The TCR originated in an adult man with Graves' ophthalmopathy. The chain links TRBV7-9 to TRBJ1-2; 9 bases match TRBD1. The sequenced sample was peripheral blood. Here the CDR3 DNA reads TGTGCCAGCAGCCAATCTACCCAACAGGGGGCGAATGGCTACACCTTC. It specifies CASSQSTQQGANGYTF.